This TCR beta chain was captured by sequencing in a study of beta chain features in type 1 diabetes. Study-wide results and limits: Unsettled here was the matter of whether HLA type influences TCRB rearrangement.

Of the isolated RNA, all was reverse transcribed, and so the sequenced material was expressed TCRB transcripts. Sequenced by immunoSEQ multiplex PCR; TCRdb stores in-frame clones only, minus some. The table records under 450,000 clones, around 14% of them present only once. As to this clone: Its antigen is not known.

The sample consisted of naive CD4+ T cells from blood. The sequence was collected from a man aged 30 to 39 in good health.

The CDR3 DNA reads as TGTGCCATCAGACTAGCACGGGGGCGCTTGTCCGAGCAGTACGTC. Its translation: CAIRLARGRLSEQYV. V usage is TRBV10-3 and J usage is TRBJ2-7; perhaps D is TRBD1 or TRBD2 (6 bases each). Germline V gene sequence: CDR1 ENHRY, CDR2 SYGVKD. The CDR3 extends over 15 amino acids. V lost 6 bases and J lost 6, with 21 bases in between.